Included here is one TCR beta chain sequence, with context. The sample originates from a study of T-cell memory formation after mild COVID-19. Germline V gives CDR1 SGDLS, CDR2 YYNGEE. Trimming removed 0 bases from V and 4 bases from J, with 11 bases in between. This CDR3 has 15 residues. From 5'RACE with constant-segment primers came TCR alpha and TCR beta cDNA libraries that carried sample barcodes and UMIs. TCRdb re-called the 5' RACE reads with MiXCR, one entry per CDR3 protein. Of about half a million distinct CDR3 sequences listed, 15% to 20% are singletons. The sequence derives from an adult woman who had mild COVID-19 (a few samples of this study predate the infection). Cell type and time point are not known. The sample taken for sequencing was PBMCs or a T cell subset sorted from them (not recorded which). This chain uses TRBV9 with TRBJ1-5; D is perhaps TRBD1 (5 bases). The CDR3 DNA reads TGTGCCAGCAGCGTAGAAGACAGTGGAAATCAGCCCCAGCATTTT. This gives the protein CASSVEDSGNQPQHF.